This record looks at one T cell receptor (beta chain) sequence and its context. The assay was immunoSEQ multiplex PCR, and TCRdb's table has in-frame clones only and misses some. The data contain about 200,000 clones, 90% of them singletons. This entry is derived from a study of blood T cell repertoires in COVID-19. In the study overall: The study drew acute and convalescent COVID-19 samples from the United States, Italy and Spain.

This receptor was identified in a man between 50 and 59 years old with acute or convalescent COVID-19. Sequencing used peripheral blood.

CDR3 residues: CASSLRGGRDEQYV. As DNA, the CDR3 is TGCGCCAGCAGCTTGAGGGGGGGACGAGACGAGCAGTACGTC. The rearrangement uses TRBV5-1 and TRBJ2-7; TRBD2 might be the D (7 bases). Trimming stripped 1 base from V and 5 bases from J, with 13 bases between. Germline loops: CDR1 SGHRS, CDR2 YFSETQ. This CDR3 region has 14 residues.